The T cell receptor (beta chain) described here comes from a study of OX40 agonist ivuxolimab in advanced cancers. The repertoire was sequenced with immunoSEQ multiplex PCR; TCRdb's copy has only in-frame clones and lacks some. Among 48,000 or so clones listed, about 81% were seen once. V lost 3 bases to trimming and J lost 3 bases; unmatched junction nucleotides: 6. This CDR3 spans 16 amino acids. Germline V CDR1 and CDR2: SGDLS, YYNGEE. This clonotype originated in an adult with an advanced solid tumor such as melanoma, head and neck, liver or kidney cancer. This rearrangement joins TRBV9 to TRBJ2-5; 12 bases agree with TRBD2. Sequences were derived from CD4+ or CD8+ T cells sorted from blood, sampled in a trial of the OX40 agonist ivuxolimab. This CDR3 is CASSGGLAGAEETQYF. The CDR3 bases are TGTGCCAGCAGCGGGGGACTAGCGGGCGCAGAAGAGACCCAGTACTTC. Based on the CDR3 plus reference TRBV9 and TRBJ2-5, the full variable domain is DSGVTQTPKHLITATGQRVTLRCSPRSGDLSVYWYQQSLDQGLQFLIQYYNGEERAKGNILERFSAQQFPDLHSELNLSSLELGDSALYFCASSGGLAGAEETQYFGPGTRLLVL.